This TCR beta chain was captured by sequencing in a study of blood T cell repertoires in COVID-19. The CDR3 is 14 residues long. The germline V and J ends were trimmed by 3 bases and 14 bases, with 19 bases remaining between them. The V gene's germline CDR1 is LNHDA and CDR2 SQIVND (reference sequence). Participants had their cohort set by participant-reported clinical history. Here immunoSEQ multiplex PCR was the method, and the copy in TCRdb shows in-frame clones only, minus some. This sample has over 300,000 clones, with approximately 87% found just once. This TCR was recovered from a woman in her thirties with acute COVID-19. The sample taken for sequencing was PBMCs or T cells enriched from blood (not recorded which). This chain uses TRBV19 with TRBJ1-4, with D possibly matching TRBD1 (5 bases). CDR3 bases: TGTGCCAGTAGTATCCTGGGGGGGTCTGCAGAGCTGTTTTTT. It translates to CASSILGGSAELFF.